The clone carrying this T cell receptor (beta chain) was observed a handful of times. Its antigen is unidentified. TCRdb re-called the 5' RACE reads through MiXCR, storing one row per CDR3 protein. Of 29,000 or so distinct CDR3 sequences detected, roughly 5% appear once; the ten largest clones hold around 6%. Germline-derived CDR1 and CDR2 are SGHVS and FQNEAQ. V lost 5 bases and J 5 bases, leaving 15 bases between the germline ends. There are 14 residues in the CDR3. The data originate from a study of early T cells in non-severe SARS-CoV-2 infection. Points from the study as a whole: VDJdb matches were skewed toward anti-spike CD8 T cell responses.

The source material was whole blood. The chain uses TRBV7-8 and TRBJ2-5; no clear D gene. The clonotype comes from an adult who was a healthcare worker with PCR-confirmed SARS-CoV-2 infection or an uninfected control (not recorded which). The CDR3 spells CASSIGSFGETQYF. The CDR3 DNA follows: TGTGCCAGCAGCATTGGGTCCTTCGGGGAGACCCAGTACTTC.